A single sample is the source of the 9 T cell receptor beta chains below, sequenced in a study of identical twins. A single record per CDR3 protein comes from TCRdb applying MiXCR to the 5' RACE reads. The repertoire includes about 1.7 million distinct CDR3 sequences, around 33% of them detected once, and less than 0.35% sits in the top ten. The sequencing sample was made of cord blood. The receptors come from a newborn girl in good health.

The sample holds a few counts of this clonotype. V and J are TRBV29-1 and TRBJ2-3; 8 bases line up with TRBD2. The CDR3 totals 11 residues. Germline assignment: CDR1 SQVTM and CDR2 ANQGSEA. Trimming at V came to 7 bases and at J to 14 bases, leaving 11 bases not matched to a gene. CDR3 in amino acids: CSAVTSGTGYF. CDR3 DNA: TGCAGCGCCGTCACTAGCGGAACGGGGTATTTT.

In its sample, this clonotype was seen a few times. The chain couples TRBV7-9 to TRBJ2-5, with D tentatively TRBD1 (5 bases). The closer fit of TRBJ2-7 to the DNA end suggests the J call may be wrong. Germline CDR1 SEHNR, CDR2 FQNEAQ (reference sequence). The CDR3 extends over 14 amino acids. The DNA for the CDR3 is TGTGCCAGCAGCTCAGCAGGGTATTACTCCGAGCAGTACTTC. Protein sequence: CASSSAGYYSEQYF.

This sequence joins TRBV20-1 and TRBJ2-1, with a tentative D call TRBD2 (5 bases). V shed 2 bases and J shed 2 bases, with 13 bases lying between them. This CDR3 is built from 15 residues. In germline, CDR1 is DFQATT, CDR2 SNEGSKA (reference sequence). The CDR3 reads CSARWSSEPYNEQFF. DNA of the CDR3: TGCAGTGCTAGATGGAGTAGCGAGCCCTACAATGAGCAGTTCTTC.

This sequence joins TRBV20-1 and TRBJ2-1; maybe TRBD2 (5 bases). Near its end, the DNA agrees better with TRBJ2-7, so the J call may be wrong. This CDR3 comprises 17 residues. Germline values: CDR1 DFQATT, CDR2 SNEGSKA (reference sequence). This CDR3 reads CSARDPFSESSYNEQYF. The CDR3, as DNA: TGCAGTGCTAGAGATCCGTTTAGCGAGAGCTCCTACAATGAGCAGTACTTC.

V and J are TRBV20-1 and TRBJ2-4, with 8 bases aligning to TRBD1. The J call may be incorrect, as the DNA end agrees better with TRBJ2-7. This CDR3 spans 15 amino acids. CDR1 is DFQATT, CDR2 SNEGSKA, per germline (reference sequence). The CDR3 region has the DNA TGCAGTGCTCTCAGACAGGCAGGGGGCGCCTACGAGCAGTACTTC. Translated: CSALRQAGGAYEQYF.

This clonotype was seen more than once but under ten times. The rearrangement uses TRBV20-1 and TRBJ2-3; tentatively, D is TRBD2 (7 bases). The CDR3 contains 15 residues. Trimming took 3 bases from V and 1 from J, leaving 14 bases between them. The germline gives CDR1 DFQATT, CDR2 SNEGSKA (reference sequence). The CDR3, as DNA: TGCAGTGCTAGCGGGGGGCCCTTTGGCACAGATACGCAGTATTTT. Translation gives CSASGGPFGTDTQYF.

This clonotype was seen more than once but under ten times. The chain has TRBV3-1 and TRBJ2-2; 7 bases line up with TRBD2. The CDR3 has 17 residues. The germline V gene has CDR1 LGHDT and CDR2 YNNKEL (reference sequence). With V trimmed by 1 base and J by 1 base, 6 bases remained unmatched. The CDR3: CASSQVATSWNTGELFF. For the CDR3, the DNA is TGTGCCAGCAGCCAAGTGGCGACTAGCTGGAACACCGGGGAGCTGTTTTTT.

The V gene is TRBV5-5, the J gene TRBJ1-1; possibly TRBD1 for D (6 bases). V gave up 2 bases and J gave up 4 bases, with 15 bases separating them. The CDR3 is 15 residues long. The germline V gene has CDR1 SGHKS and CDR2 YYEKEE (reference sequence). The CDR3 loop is CASSLVQGIRTEAFF. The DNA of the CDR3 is TGTGCCAGCAGCTTAGTACAGGGAATTCGCACTGAAGCTTTCTTT.

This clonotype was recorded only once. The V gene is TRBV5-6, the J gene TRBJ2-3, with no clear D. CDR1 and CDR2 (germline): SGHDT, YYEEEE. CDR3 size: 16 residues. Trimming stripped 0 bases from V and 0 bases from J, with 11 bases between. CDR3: CASSLVGPDSTDTQYF. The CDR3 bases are TGTGCCAGCAGCTTGGTTGGGCCGGATAGCACAGATACGCAGTATTTT.